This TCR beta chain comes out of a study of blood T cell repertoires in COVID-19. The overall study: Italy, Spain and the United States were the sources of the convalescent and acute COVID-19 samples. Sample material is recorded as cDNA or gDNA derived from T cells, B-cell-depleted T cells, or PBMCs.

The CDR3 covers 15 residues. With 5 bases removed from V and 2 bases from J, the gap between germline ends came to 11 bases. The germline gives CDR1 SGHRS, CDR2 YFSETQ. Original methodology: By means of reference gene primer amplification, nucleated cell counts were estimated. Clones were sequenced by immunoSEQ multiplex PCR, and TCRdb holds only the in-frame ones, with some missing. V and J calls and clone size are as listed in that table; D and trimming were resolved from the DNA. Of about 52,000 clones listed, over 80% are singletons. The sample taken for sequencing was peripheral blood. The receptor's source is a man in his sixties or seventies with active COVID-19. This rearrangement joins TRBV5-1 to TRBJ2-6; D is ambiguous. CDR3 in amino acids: CASRPPGAGANVLTF. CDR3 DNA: TGCGCCAGCAGGCCGCCTGGAGCTGGGGCCAACGTCCTGACTTTC.